A single sample is the source of the 23 T cell receptor beta chains below, sequenced in a study of blood T cell repertoires in COVID-19. Repertoires were generated with immunoSEQ multiplex PCR, while TCRdb's copy carries only in-frame clones and drops some. The sample yields about 270,000 clones, more than 75% seen once. The sequencing sample was made of PBMCs or T cells enriched from blood (not recorded which). These receptors all come from a man younger than 35 who had recovered from COVID-19.

This sequence joins TRBV19 and TRBJ1-2, with a tentative D call TRBD1 (5 bases). Trimming shortened V by 9 bases and J by 7 bases, and 15 bases separated the two germline ends. The CDR3 is 12 residues long. CDR1 LNHDA and CDR2 SQIVND come from the germline V gene (reference sequence). This CDR3 is CASTGGAGGYTF. The CDR3 nucleotides are TGTGCCAGCACGGGCGGGGCTGGTGGCTACACCTTC.

Written as DNA, the CDR3 is TGTGCCAGCAGTGAGATTAGCCTCTATGGCTACACCTTC. This sequence encodes CASSEISLYGYTF. The chain is built from TRBV2 and TRBJ1-2; D unresolved. V shed 3 bases and J shed 4 bases, with 9 bases lying between them. The length of the CDR3 is 13 residues. The germline V gene encodes CDR1 SNHLY and CDR2 FYNNEI.

The chain is built from TRBV3-1 (or the pseudogene TRBV3-2) and TRBJ2-1; possible D gene TRBD2, 5 bases. The length of the CDR3 is 15 residues. The V gene lost 1 base and the J gene lost 4 bases, with 11 bases spanning the gap. The germline V gene encodes CDR1 LGHDT and CDR2 YNNKEL (reference sequence). The CDR3 loop is CASSQVNPGYNEQFF. In nucleotides, the CDR3 is TGTGCCAGCAGCCAAGTCAACCCGGGGTACAATGAGCAGTTCTTC.

This clone was seen more than once but under ten times. The chain recombines TRBV6-5 with TRBJ2-2, with no clear D. This CDR3 is 15 amino acids long. Deletions cut 4 bases from V and 1 base from J, with 10 bases between. The germline V gene encodes CDR1 MNHEY and CDR2 SVGAGI. DNA of the CDR3: TGTGCCAGCAGTTTAATAACGGGGAACACCGGGGAGCTGTTTTTT. Translating it yields CASSLITGNTGELFF.

The CDR3 spells CASSLMAGAYEQYF. In nucleotides, the CDR3 is TGTGCCAGCAGCTTAATGGCGGGAGCCTACGAGCAGTACTTC. V usage is TRBV7-3 and J usage is TRBJ2-7; 7 nucleotides line up with TRBD2. Looked up from germline, CDR1 is SGHTA and CDR2 is FQGTGA. The CDR3 contains 14 residues. After removal of 1 base from V and 2 bases from J, the junction contained 2 bases not matched to a gene.

The rearrangement uses TRBV18 and TRBJ2-3; 9 bases are shared with TRBD1. V lost 0 bases to trimming and J lost 14 bases; unmatched junction nucleotides: 3. The CDR3 runs 12 residues. Germline V gives CDR1 KGHSH, CDR2 LQKENI. The CDR3 DNA is TGTGCCAGCTCACCACCGGGACAGGGTCCGTATTTT. It is translated as CASSPPGQGPYF.

The chain uses TRBV19 and TRBJ2-2; the D gene is possibly TRBD2 (5 bases). From germline, CDR1 is LNHDA and CDR2 SQIVND (reference sequence). The CDR3 sequence is 13 residues long. Trimming removed 8 bases from V and 6 bases from J, with 13 bases in between. The CDR3 region is CASHTTSPGELFF. In DNA, the CDR3 is TGTGCCAGTCACACTACTAGTCCCGGGGAGCTGTTTTTT.

The chain carries TRBV28 and TRBJ1-2, with D unclear. Germline CDR1 and CDR2: MDHEN and SYDVKM. Trimming cost V 3 bases and J 4 bases, with 9 bases left between them. This CDR3 has 13 residues. The CDR3 here is CASSFPGVYGYTF. The CDR3, as DNA: TGTGCCAGCAGTTTCCCAGGCGTCTATGGCTACACCTTC.

The chain combines TRBV18 with TRBJ1-3, with 10 bases aligning to TRBD1. Germline V lookup: CDR1 KGHSH, CDR2 LQKENI. V lost 5 bases and J lost 3; bases outside the gene matches: 7. The CDR3 loop spans 16 amino acids. CDR3 DNA: TGTGCCAGCTCATCAAACGACAGGGGGCATGGAAACACCATATATTTT. Encoded protein: CASSSNDRGHGNTIYF.

The rearrangement uses TRBV5-6 and TRBJ1-2, with TRBD1 as a possible D gene (6 bases). Germline lookup yields CDR1 SGHDT and CDR2 YYEEEE. The ends were cut back, 4 bases at V and 6 bases at J, with 16 bases in the middle. CDR3 length equals 14 residues. CDR3 amino acids: CASSPGQGMNGYTF. The CDR3 nucleotides read TGTGCCAGCAGCCCCGGGCAGGGGATGAATGGCTACACCTTC.

This clone was observed once. The chain carries TRBV28 and TRBJ2-5; the match to TRBD1 covers 7 bases. CDR1 and CDR2 from the germline V gene are MDHEN and SYDVKM. The length of the CDR3 is 12 residues. V lost 8 bases, J lost 5 bases, and 5 bases stayed unmatched. CDR3 amino acids: CASETGKETQYF. In DNA, the CDR3 is TGTGCCAGCGAGACAGGGAAGGAGACCCAGTACTTC. Full variable domain (rest looked up from reference TRBV28 and TRBJ2-5): DVKVTQSSRYLVKRTGEKVFLECVQDMDHENMFWYRQDPGLGLRLIYFSYDVKMKEKGDIPEGYSVSREKKERFSLILESASTNQTSMYLCASETGKETQYFGPGTRLLVL.

The chain has TRBV10-1 and TRBJ2-3, with 7 bases matching TRBD2. The CDR3 totals 17 residues. The J segment lost 0 bases and the V segment lost 8 bases, leaving 14 bases of the junction unmatched. Germline V gene lookup returns CDR1 WNHNN and CDR2 SYGVQD (reference sequence). CDR3 sequence reads: CASLSSGAVNSTDTQYF. The CDR3 region has the DNA TGCGCCAGCTTATCCAGCGGGGCGGTTAATAGCACAGATACGCAGTATTTT.

About this clone: This same CDR3 is encoded by further DNA sequences in the sample. The rearrangement uses TRBV10-3 and TRBJ2-7; D ambiguous. Germline V CDR1 and CDR2: ENHRY, SYGVKD. This CDR3 is 11 amino acids long. Deletions cut 4 bases from V and 4 bases from J, with 5 bases between. In DNA, the CDR3 is TGTGCCATCAGTGCCGGTTACGAGCAGTACTTC. Protein product: CAISAGYEQYF.

V is TRBV6-5 and J is TRBJ2-1; 13 nucleotides line up with TRBD2. Germline V gene lookup returns CDR1 MNHEY and CDR2 SVGAGI. This CDR3 is built from 14 residues. The V segment lost 5 bases and the J segment 8 bases; nucleotides outside the gene matches: 3. CDR3: CASSRLAGGYEQFF. In DNA form, the CDR3 reads TGTGCCAGCAGTCGACTAGCGGGAGGCTATGAGCAGTTCTTC.

This chain uses TRBV15 with TRBJ1-5; D is perhaps TRBD1 (6 bases). The CDR3 loop spans 15 amino acids. Trimming left V 1 base short and J 5 bases short, with 12 bases between. The germline V gene encodes CDR1 LNHNV and CDR2 YYDKDF (reference sequence). The CDR3 region has the DNA TGTGCCACCAGCAGAGGGACAGATACGGATCAGCCCCAGCATTTT. This codes for CATSRGTDTDQPQHF.

As DNA, the CDR3 is TGTGCCATCAGTGAGTCGGTGGTAGCGGGGGGAGGAGATACGCAGTATTTT. It specifies CAISESVVAGGGDTQYF. The rearrangement uses TRBV10-3 and TRBJ2-3, with 10 nucleotides matching TRBD2. CDR3 length: 17 residues. Unmatched junction bases numbered 8, after V lost 0 bases and J lost 5 bases. Germline lookup yields CDR1 ENHRY and CDR2 SYGVKD.

The chain is built from TRBV2 and TRBJ1-1; D unresolved. Trimming removed 4 bases from V and 2 bases from J, with 8 bases in between. Germline V gene sequence: CDR1 SNHLY, CDR2 FYNNEI. CDR3 size: 13 residues. The CDR3 DNA follows: TGTGCCAGCAGTGGGTTTAGTAACACTGAAGCTTTCTTT. Translated, it gives CASSGFSNTEAFF.

The chain is built from TRBV7-9 and TRBJ1-2; D is possibly TRBD1 (5 bases). There are 15 residues in the CDR3. Germline lookup yields CDR1 SEHNR and CDR2 FQNEAQ (reference sequence). V lost 4 bases and J lost 1, with 13 bases in between. The DNA of the CDR3 is TGTGCCAGCAGCTACCCCGGGGGTAGTAACTATGGCTACACCTTC. Amino acid sequence: CASSYPGGSNYGYTF. Looking up the rest from reference TRBV7-9 and TRBJ1-2 gives the full variable domain: DTGVSQNPRHKITKRGQNVTFRCDPISEHNRLYWYRQTLGQGPEFLTYFQNEAQLEKSRLLSDRFSAERPKGSFSTLEIQRTEQGDSAMYLCASSYPGGSNYGYTFGSGTRLTVV.

The rearrangement uses TRBV7-6 and TRBJ1-3; TRBD1 might be the D (6 bases). The V end was cut by 1 base, the J end by 2 bases, with 15 bases between. CDR1 and CDR2 (germline): SGHVS, FNYEAQ. The CDR3 spans 17 residues. CDR3 bases: TGTGCCAGCAGCTTAGGGCCAGGGGAAGCAACTGGAAACACCATATATTTT. Its protein product is CASSLGPGEATGNTIYF.

The chain is built from TRBV11-2 and TRBJ2-7, with a tentative D call TRBD1 (6 bases). CDR1 SGHAT and CDR2 FQNNGV come from the germline V gene. V lost 3 bases, J lost 3 bases, and 6 bases lay in between. CDR3 length: 12 amino acids. The CDR3 region is CASSFRGYEQYF. The CDR3 DNA follows: TGTGCCAGCAGCTTCAGGGGCTACGAGCAGTACTTC.

The V and J genes are TRBV10-2 and TRBJ1-3; TRBD1 agrees at 9 bases. The CDR3 spans 16 residues. J lost 3 bases, V lost 3 bases, and 6 bases had no gene match. Germline V gives CDR1 WSHSY, CDR2 SAAADI. The CDR3 sequence is CASSEATGGIGNTIYF. For the CDR3, the DNA is TGCGCCAGCAGTGAAGCCACAGGGGGCATTGGAAACACCATATATTTT.

J is TRBJ1-1 and V is TRBV7-9; D is unresolved. Per germline, CDR1 SEHNR and CDR2 FQNEAQ (reference sequence). V was trimmed by 8 bases and J by 1 base, leaving 11 bases between them. This CDR3 region has 13 residues. CDR3 protein: CASGRLGNTEAFF. DNA for the CDR3: TGTGCCAGCGGGCGCCTCGGGAACACTGAAGCTTTCTTT.

In its sample, this clone was seen once. The V gene is TRBV19, the J gene TRBJ1-5; 7 nucleotides match TRBD1. Looked up from germline, CDR1 is LNHDA and CDR2 is SQIVND (reference sequence). V lost 1 base to trimming and J lost 5 bases; unmatched junction nucleotides: 8. CDR3 size: 16 residues. Written as DNA, the CDR3 is TGTGCCAGTAGTATAGGGGGCGGGACAGATTATCAGCCCCAGCATTTT. It translates to CASSIGGGTDYQPQHF.